Listed below are T cell receptor beta chains from one sample, sequenced in a study of spatial heterogeneity in lung cancer. MiXCR, run by TCRdb on the 5' RACE reads, gives a single entry per CDR3 protein. The sample holds 40,000 or so distinct CDR3 sequences, 10% to 13% seen once. Specimen: PBMCs, collected at follow-up. The receptor source for this set is a female donor with early-stage non-small cell lung cancer. CDR3s include the opening cysteine and the closing phenylalanine or tryptophan. The order of the fields is V gene, J gene, D gene, clone size, CDR3 DNA, CDR3 protein. D genes are given only for firm matches. Clone sizes are given selectively: once, few, many, or a class where the clone is expanded.

TRBV6-5,TRBJ2-2,TRBD1,NA,TGTGCCAGCAGTCAACAGGGGGCTGTCGGCACCAGGGAGCTGTTTTTT,CASSQQGAVGTRELFF
TRBV18,TRBJ2-7,TRBD1,medium-sized,TGTGCCAGCTCACCGGAGACAGGGGTAGAGTCCTACGAGCAGTACTTC,CASSPETGVESYEQYF
TRBV29-1,TRBJ1-1,TRBD1,few,TGCAGCGTTACCACGACAGGGCGAATTAACACTGAAGCTTTCTTT,CSVTTTGRINTEAFF
TRBV7-9,TRBJ1-4,NA,NA,TGTGCCAGCCCTCGGACGCACGTATTTTTT,CASPRTHVFF
TRBV19,TRBJ1-1,NA,many,TGTGCCAGTAGTATTTATGGTGAAGCTTTCTTT,CASSIYGEAFF
TRBV14,TRBJ2-3,NA,many,TGTGCCAGCAGCCAAGATTGGCAGGGCACAGATACGCAGTATTTT,CASSQDWQGTDTQYF
TRBV19,TRBJ1-2,NA,few,TGTGCCAGCTATACGGACAGACGCGGAACGGGTGGCTACACCTTC,CASYTDRRGTGGYTF
TRBV7-9,TRBJ1-6,TRBD1,many,TGTGCCAGCAGCACGCCGGGACAGGGGATCAGCTCCTATAATTCACCCCTCCACTTT,CASSTPGQGISSYNSPLHF
TRBV5-1,TRBJ1-6,TRBD1,few,TGCGCCAGCAGCTTGGCCGGGACAGGGGGCGATTCACCCCTCCACTTT,CASSLAGTGGDSPLHF
TRBV10-1,TRBJ2-7,TRBD2,many,TGCGCCACCTCCCCGGGGGGCGAGCAGTACTTC,CATSPGGEQYF
TRBV5-4,TRBJ2-7,TRBD1,NA,TGTGCCAGCAGCTTATTAACTACCGGGACAGAAGAGTTCCTTTGGTCCTACGAGCAGTACTTC,CASSLLTTGTEEFLWSYEQYF
TRBV9,TRBJ1-2,TRBD1,many,TGTGCCAGCAGCCCAACCATTTCCAGGGGGTTCGACTATGGCTACACCTTC,CASSPTISRGFDYGYTF
TRBV7-2,TRBJ2-7,TRBD2,NA,TGTGCCAGCAGCCTCAGGACTAGCGGGGTGGGCGGGATTTACGAGCAGTACTTC,CASSLRTSGVGGIYEQYF
TRBV1,TRBJ2-7,NA,NA,TGCACCAGCAGCCAAGGGGCGCGGGGGAGATCCTACGAGCGGTACTTC,CTSSQGARGRSYERYF
TRBV6-4,TRBJ1-2,NA,NA,TGTGCCAGCAGTGTTGGACAGAACTATGGCTACACCTTC,CASSVGQNYGYTF
TRBV9,TRBJ2-6,NA,many,TGTGCCAGCACCCTTTTCGACAGGACTACTAAGATGCTGGGGGCCAACGTCCTGACTTTC,CASTLFDRTTKMLGANVLTF
TRBV7-3,TRBJ2-3,TRBD2,few,TGTGCCAGCAGCTGGGGACTAGCGTGGGGCACAGATACGCAGTATTTT,CASSWGLAWGTDTQYF
TRBV7-2,TRBJ1-4,NA,NA,TGTGCCAGCAGTCGGGCGAGTGAAAAACTGTTTTTT,CASSRASEKLFF
TRBV7-2,TRBJ1-2,NA,few,TGTGCCAGCAGCCCACAACCCGGGGGGTCGTTTGGCTACACCTTC,CASSPQPGGSFGYTF
TRBV2,TRBJ1-6,TRBD1,many,TGTGCCGGACAGGGGTCGCAAAATTCACCCCTCCACTTT,CAGQGSQNSPLHF
TRBV23-1,TRBJ2-3,NA,many,TGCGCCAGCAGTCAATCTCCAGATACGCAGTATTTT,CASSQSPDTQYF
TRBV20-1,TRBJ2-5,NA,NA,TGCAGTGCTAGAGATAGAAACAGGGGAGGGGAGACCCAGTACTTC,CSARDRNRGGETQYF
TRBV28,TRBJ1-4,TRBD1,few,TGTGCCAGCAGTTCAACCGGGACAGGGGGCTTCAATAATGAAAAACTGTTTTTT,CASSSTGTGGFNNEKLFF
TRBV2,TRBJ2-5,NA,few,TGTGCCAGCAGTGAAGTTACAGGGAGGGAGACCCAGTACTTC,CASSEVTGRETQYF
TRBV30,TRBJ1-5,TRBD1,few,TGTGCCTGGTCTCAGGGGGCGGGACAGCCCCAGCATTTT,CAWSQGAGQPQHF
TRBV7-6,TRBJ2-7,NA,few,TGTGCCAGCAGCCCCCTGGCCTCCAAGGGGTCGATCTACGAGCAGTACTTC,CASSPLASKGSIYEQYF
TRBV30,TRBJ2-2,TRBD1,few,TGTGCCTCTCAGACAGGGCTGAACACCGGGGAGCTGTTTTTT,CASQTGLNTGELFF
TRBV27,TRBJ2-7,NA,many,TGTGCCAGCAGACCTACAGGAGGAAGCTCCTACGAGCAGTACTTC,CASRPTGGSSYEQYF
TRBV24-1,TRBJ2-6,NA,large,TGTGCCGCCTGCCCCTGGGCGCGAGGGGCCAACGTCCTGACTTTC,CAACPWARGANVLTF
TRBV2,TRBJ2-2,NA,NA,TGTGCCTATGCGGGACTCAACACCGGGGAGCTGTTTTTT,CAYAGLNTGELFF
TRBV9,TRBJ2-2,NA,many,TGTGCCAGCAGCGTAGATGTCGGGGAGCTGTTTTTT,CASSVDVGELFF
TRBV28,TRBJ2-7,TRBD1,NA,TGTGCCAGCGGTGGACAGGGCGTCTCCTACGAGCAGTACTTC,CASGGQGVSYEQYF
TRBV25-1,TRBJ1-2,TRBD1,few,TGTGCCAGCAGTGAAGGCAACAGGGGGAACTATGGCTACACCTTC,CASSEGNRGNYGYTF
TRBV10-1,TRBJ2-7,TRBD1,many,TGCGCCAGCAGTGAGTCATGTAACCGGGACAGGGGCTCCTACGAGCAGTACTTC,CASSESCNRDRGSYEQYF
TRBV7-8,TRBJ1-2,NA,many,TGTGCCAGCAGCTACCGAACAGGGTTCTCATTCGATGGCTACACCTTC,CASSYRTGFSFDGYTF
TRBV6-2/TRBV6-3,TRBJ2-3,TRBD2,many,TGTGCCAGCAGTAGCGGGGCTGGGGACACAGATACGCAGTATTTT,CASSSGAGDTDTQYF
TRBV20-1,TRBJ2-7,TRBD1,few,TGCAGTGCTACCCGGGACAGGATCTACGAGCAGTACTTC,CSATRDRIYEQYF
TRBV14,TRBJ1-2,NA,few,TGTGCCAGCAGCCAATGGGACAAACCTAACTATGGCTACACCTTC,CASSQWDKPNYGYTF
TRBV6-5,TRBJ1-2,TRBD1,NA,TGTGCCAGCAGTTACCAGACAGGGGTTGGCTACACCTTC,CASSYQTGVGYTF
TRBV28,TRBJ2-1,NA,many,TGTGCCAGCAGTCCATTATACAATGAGCAGTTCTTC,CASSPLYNEQFF
TRBV3-1,TRBJ1-1,NA,many,TGTGCCAGCAGCCGCAATCCCGGGGCGAATTGGGGTGAAGCTTTCTTT,CASSRNPGANWGEAFF
TRBV12-3/TRBV12-4,TRBJ2-7,TRBD1,few,TGTGCCAGCAGTTTAAGGGGGGACAGGCTGACCTACGAGCAGTACTTC,CASSLRGDRLTYEQYF
TRBV9,TRBJ2-2,TRBD2,few,TGTGCCAGCAGCGTACTAGCGGGCGGGGAGCTGTTTTTT,CASSVLAGGELFF
TRBV29-1,TRBJ1-1,NA,many,TGCAGCGTTGACCCCGGACGGCGAAGGGGAGCTTTCTTT,CSVDPGRRRGAFF
TRBV29-1,TRBJ1-2,TRBD1,many,TGCAGCCTCCGACAGGGCGACTATGGCTACACCTTC,CSLRQGDYGYTF
TRBV4-3,TRBJ1-2,NA,many,TGCGCCAGCAGCCAAGATGGCCTTTTCTATGGCTACACCTTC,CASSQDGLFYGYTF
TRBV18,TRBJ2-5,NA,NA,TGTGCCAGCTCACCATACAAGGCAGACCAAGAGACCCAGTACTTC,CASSPYKADQETQYF
TRBV7-3,TRBJ2-1,TRBD2,many,TGTGCCAGCAGCCCCAGGCCTAGCGGGGGGATCTCCTACAATGAGCAGTTCTTC,CASSPRPSGGISYNEQFF
TRBV29-1,TRBJ1-5,NA,NA,TGCAGCGTTACGTCCCGCCGTAATCAGCCCCAGCATTTT,CSVTSRRNQPQHF
TRBV18,TRBJ2-7,NA,NA,TGTGCCAGCTCACCACCAACAGGCCAGGGGGGCGAGCAGTACTTC,CASSPPTGQGGEQYF
TRBV6-6,TRBJ2-2,NA,NA,TGTGCCAGCAAACGGGGGACCGGGGAGCTGTTTTTT,CASKRGTGELFF
TRBV5-1,TRBJ2-2,NA,NA,TGCGCCAGCAGCTCAACAGGGCTCACCGGGGAGCTGTTTTTT,CASSSTGLTGELFF
TRBV5-1,TRBJ2-3,NA,many,TGCGCCAGCAGCTTGCAATCCCCCTCGACAGATACGCAGTATTTT,CASSLQSPSTDTQYF
TRBV7-9,TRBJ1-1,TRBD1,many,TGTGCCAGCAGTAAGCAGGGGGACACTGAAGCTTTCTTT,CASSKQGDTEAFF
TRBV4-3,TRBJ2-1,NA,NA,TGCGCCAGCAGCCAAACCCTTTACAATGAGCAGTTCTTC,CASSQTLYNEQFF
TRBV28,TRBJ2-3,NA,few,TGTGCCAGCAGGGAGGGGGGCGTGAGCACAGATACGCAGTATTTT,CASREGGVSTDTQYF
TRBV20-1,TRBJ1-2,NA,many,TGCAGTGCTAACAGGGCGGATGGCTACACCTTC,CSANRADGYTF
TRBV2,TRBJ2-7,NA,NA,TGTGCCAGCAGTGAGGCAGGACAGTACGAGCAGTACTTC,CASSEAGQYEQYF
TRBV7-2,TRBJ1-1,NA,NA,TGTGCCAGCAGCTTATCTTCGGACACTGAAGCTTTCTTT,CASSLSSDTEAFF
TRBV2,TRBJ1-5,NA,few,TGTGCCAGCAGCGACGTGGGGGGTCAGCCCCAGCATTTT,CASSDVGGQPQHF